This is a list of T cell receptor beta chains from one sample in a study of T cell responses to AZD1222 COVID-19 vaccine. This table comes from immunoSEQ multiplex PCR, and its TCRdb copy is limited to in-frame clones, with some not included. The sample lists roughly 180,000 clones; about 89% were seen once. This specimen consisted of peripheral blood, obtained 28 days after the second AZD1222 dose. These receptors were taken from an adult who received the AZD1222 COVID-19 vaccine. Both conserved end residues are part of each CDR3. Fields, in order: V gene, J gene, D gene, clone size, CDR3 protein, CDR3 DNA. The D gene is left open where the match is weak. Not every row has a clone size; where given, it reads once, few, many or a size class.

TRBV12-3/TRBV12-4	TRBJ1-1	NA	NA	CASSLTLGRAFF	TGTGCCAGCAGTTTAACCCTAGGTCGCGCTTTCTTT
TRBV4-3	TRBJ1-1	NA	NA	CASRHEDGSNTEAFF	TGCGCCAGCAGGCACGAGGACGGATCGAACACTGAAGCTTTCTTT
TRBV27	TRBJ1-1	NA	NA	CASSFRENTEAFF	TGTGCCAGCAGTTTTCGGGAGAACACTGAAGCTTTCTTT
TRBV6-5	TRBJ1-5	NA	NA	CASSYSGLQPQHF	TGTGCCAGCAGTTACAGCGGTTTACAGCCCCAGCATTTT
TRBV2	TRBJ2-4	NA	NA	CASSEALRGPLAKNIQYF	TGTGCCAGCAGTGAAGCGCTTCGGGGACCTCTAGCCAAAAACATTCAGTACTTC
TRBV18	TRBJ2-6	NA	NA	CASSPYGANVLTF	TGTGCCAGCTCACCTTATGGGGCCAACGTCCTGACTTTC
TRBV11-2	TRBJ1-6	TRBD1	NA	CASSPGGRSPLHF	TGTGCCAGCAGCCCAGGGGGCAGATCACCCCTCCACTTT
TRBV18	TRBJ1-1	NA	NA	CASSPRQGRMNTEAFF	TGTGCCAGCTCACCACGTCAGGGGAGAATGAACACTGAAGCTTTCTTT
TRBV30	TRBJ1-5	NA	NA	CAWKGGHPNQPQHF	TGTGCCTGGAAAGGTGGGCACCCAAATCAGCCCCAGCATTTT
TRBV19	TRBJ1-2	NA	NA	CASSMGWGGNYGYTF	TGTGCCAGTAGTATGGGGTGGGGCGGTAACTATGGCTACACCTTC
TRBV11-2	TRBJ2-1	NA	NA	CASSLRAGDRSFYNEQFF	TGTGCCAGCAGCTTAAGGGCGGGGGACAGAAGCTTTTACAATGAGCAGTTCTTC
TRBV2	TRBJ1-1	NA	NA	CASRDSMNTEAFF	TGTGCCAGCAGGGACAGCATGAACACTGAAGCTTTCTTT
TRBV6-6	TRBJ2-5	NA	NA	CASNLGTVGKTQYF	TGTGCCAGCAACCTAGGGACGGTAGGAAAGACCCAGTACTTC
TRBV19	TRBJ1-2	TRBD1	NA	CASSDRGQSYGYTF	TGTGCCAGCTCTGACAGGGGGCAAAGCTATGGCTACACCTTC
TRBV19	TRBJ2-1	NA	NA	CASSIYGNEQFF	TGTGCCAGTAGTATTTATGGCAATGAGCAGTTCTTC
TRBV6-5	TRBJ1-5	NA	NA	CASSPDIYSNQPQHF	TGTGCCAGCAGTCCTGACATTTATAGCAATCAGCCCCAGCATTTT
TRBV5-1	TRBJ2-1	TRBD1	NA	CASSQTGTGVDEQFF	TGCGCCAGCAGCCAGACCGGGACAGGGGTCGATGAGCAGTTCTTC
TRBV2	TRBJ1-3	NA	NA	CASSLQTSGNTIYF	TGTGCCAGCAGTCTACAGACCTCTGGAAACACCATATATTTT
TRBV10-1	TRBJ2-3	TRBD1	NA	CASSRTGDTQYF	TGCGCCAGCAGTAGGACAGGGGATACGCAGTATTTT
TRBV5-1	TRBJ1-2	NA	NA	CASTTYLQTGSPAF	TGCGCCAGCACCACCTATCTCCAGACGGGGTCCCCCGCCTTC
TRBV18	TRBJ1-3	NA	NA	CASSPQGQSSGNTIYF	TGTGCCAGCTCACCACAAGGACAGTCCTCTGGAAACACCATATATTTT
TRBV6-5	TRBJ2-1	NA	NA	CASSYSGGEQFF	TGTGCCAGCAGTTACTCGGGAGGCGAGCAGTTCTTC
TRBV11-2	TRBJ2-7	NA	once	CASSLNGGISYEQYF	TGTGCCAGCAGCCTCAACGGTGGGATCTCCTACGAGCAGTACTTC
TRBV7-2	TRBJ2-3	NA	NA	CASSLVSPPSTDTQYF	TGTGCCAGCAGCCTCGTAAGCCCCCCTAGCACAGATACGCAGTATTTT
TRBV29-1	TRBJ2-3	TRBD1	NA	CSVYDRADTDTQYF	TGCAGCGTCTATGACAGGGCGGACACAGATACGCAGTATTTT
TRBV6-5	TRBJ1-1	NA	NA	CASSDGTLEAFF	TGTGCCAGCAGCGATGGGACTCTTGAAGCTTTCTTT
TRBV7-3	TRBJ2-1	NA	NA	CASSLTPLEEQFF	TGTGCCAGCAGCTTAACCCCCCTAGAAGAGCAGTTCTTC
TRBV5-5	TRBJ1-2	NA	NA	CASSPGGARGDYGYTF	TGTGCCAGCAGCCCGGGCGGGGCGAGGGGAGACTATGGCTACACCTTC
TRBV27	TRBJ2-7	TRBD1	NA	CASKLRDRAYEQYF	TGTGCCAGCAAGCTCCGGGACAGGGCCTACGAGCAGTACTTC
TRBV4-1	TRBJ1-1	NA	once	CASSQFTRGWSEAFF	TGCGCCAGCAGCCAGTTTACGAGGGGGTGGTCTGAAGCTTTCTTT
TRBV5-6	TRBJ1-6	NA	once	CASSRYTVNSPLHF	TGTGCCAGCAGCCGATACACGGTTAATTCACCCCTCCACTTT
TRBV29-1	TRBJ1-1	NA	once	CSVGRQAVGTEAFF	TGCAGCGTTGGGCGACAGGCTGTAGGGACTGAAGCTTTCTTT
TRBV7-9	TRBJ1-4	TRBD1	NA	CASSSLDRREKLFF	TGTGCCAGCAGCTCCCTGGACAGGAGAGAAAAACTGTTTTTT
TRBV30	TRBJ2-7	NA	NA	CAWSVRYEQYF	TGTGCCTGGAGTGTACGGTACGAGCAGTACTTC
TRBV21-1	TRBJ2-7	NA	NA	CASSARGGHEQYF	TGTGCCAGCAGCGCCCGAGGAGGGCACGAGCAGTACTTC
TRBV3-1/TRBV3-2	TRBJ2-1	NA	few	CASSLERVASYNEQFF	TGTGCCAGCAGTCTAGAACGAGTGGCCTCCTACAATGAGCAGTTCTTC
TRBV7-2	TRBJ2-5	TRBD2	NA	CASSFSSGGETQYF	TGTGCCAGCAGCTTCTCCAGCGGGGGAGAGACCCAGTACTTC
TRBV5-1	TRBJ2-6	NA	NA	CASSQSSGANVLTF	TGCGCCAGCAGCCAGAGCTCTGGGGCCAACGTCCTGACTTTC
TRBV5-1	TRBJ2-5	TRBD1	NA	CASSLRDRGETQYF	TGCGCCAGCAGCTTGCGGGACAGGGGGGAGACCCAGTACTTC
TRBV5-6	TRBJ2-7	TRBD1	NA	CASSSTGTGGREQYF	TGTGCCAGCAGCTCAACCGGGACAGGGGGCCGCGAGCAGTACTTC
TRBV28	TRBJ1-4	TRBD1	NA	CASRTDRGDEKLFF	TGTGCCAGCAGAACTGACAGGGGAGATGAAAAACTGTTTTTT
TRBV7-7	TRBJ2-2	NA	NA	CASSLDTLNTGELFF	TGTGCTAGCAGCTTAGACACGTTGAACACCGGGGAGCTGTTTTTT
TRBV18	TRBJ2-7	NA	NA	CASSPNGQPRGEQYF	TGTGCCAGCTCACCGAATGGACAACCTCGGGGCGAGCAGTACTTC
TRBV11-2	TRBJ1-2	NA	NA	CASSLDWEGDGYTF	TGTGCCAGCAGCTTAGATTGGGAGGGGGATGGCTACACCTTC
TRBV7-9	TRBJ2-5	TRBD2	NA	CASSPRLAAETQYF	TGTGCCAGCAGCCCCCGACTAGCGGCAGAGACCCAGTACTTC
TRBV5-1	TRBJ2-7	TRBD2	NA	CASSLTSGRYREQYF	TGCGCCAGCAGTCTTACTAGCGGGAGGTACCGCGAGCAGTACTTC
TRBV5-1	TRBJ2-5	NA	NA	CASSFVDARETQYF	TGCGCCAGCAGCTTCGTCGACGCAAGGGAGACCCAGTACTTC
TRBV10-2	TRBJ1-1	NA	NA	CASIRDFGTEAFF	TGCGCCAGCATTCGAGACTTTGGGACTGAAGCTTTCTTT
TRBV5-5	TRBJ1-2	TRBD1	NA	CASSLDWVGTGTYTF	TGTGCCAGCAGCTTGGACTGGGTGGGGACAGGGACCTACACCTTC
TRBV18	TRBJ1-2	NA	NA	CASSQADFYGYTF	TGTGCCAGCTCACAGGCAGACTTCTATGGCTACACCTTC
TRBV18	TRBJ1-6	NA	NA	CASSPDSLGSYNSPLHF	TGTGCCAGCTCACCCGACAGTCTCGGCTCCTATAATTCACCCCTCCACTTT